Presented here are 14 T cell receptor beta chains from one specimen sequenced in a study of OX40 agonist ivuxolimab in advanced cancers. The data were produced by immunoSEQ multiplex PCR, yet TCRdb's version contains in-frame clones alone and is incomplete. This table holds 35,000 to 40,000 clones, less than 85% found once. This material consisted of CD4+ or CD8+ T cells sorted from blood, taken in a trial of the OX40 agonist ivuxolimab. Receptors were obtained from an adult with an advanced solid tumor such as melanoma, head and neck, liver or kidney cancer.

The chain carries TRBV11-2 and TRBJ2-2; TRBD1 agrees at 7 bases. The CDR3 is 13 residues long. CDR1 SGHAT and CDR2 FQNNGV come from the germline V gene. Unmatched junction bases numbered 3, after V lost 5 bases and J lost 6 bases. The CDR3 nucleotides are TGTGCCAGCAGCAGGGGGCTTGCCGGGGAGCTGTTTTTT. Translation gives CASSRGLAGELFF.

J is TRBJ2-7 and V is TRBV5-1; possibly TRBD1 for D (5 bases). The CDR3 covers 12 residues. Germline lookup yields CDR1 SGHRS and CDR2 YFSETQ. The CDR3 nucleotides are TGTGCCAGCAGTCTGTCTAGGGGCGAGCAGTACGTC. Translated: CASSLSRGEQYV.

This clone was recorded at least ten times. CDR3 amino acids: CASSSRRDRGHNTEAFF. CDR3 bases: TGTGCCAGCAGCTCGCGCCGGGACAGGGGGCACAACACTGAAGCTTTCTTT. The chain links TRBV13 to TRBJ1-1, with 12 bases that match TRBD1. Germline V gene sequence: CDR1 PRHDT, CDR2 FYEKMQ (reference sequence). V shed 4 bases, J shed 2 bases, and the junction held 8 bases outside the gene matches. The CDR3 is made up of 17 amino acids.

This sequence joins TRBV5-1 and TRBJ1-2; no reliable D call. Trimming stripped 0 bases from V and 4 bases from J, with 10 bases between. The germline gives CDR1 SGHRS, CDR2 YFSETQ. There are 14 residues in the CDR3. The CDR3 DNA is TGCGCCAGCAGCTTGGACGGACCCATCTATGGCTACACCTTC. This translates into CASSLDGPIYGYTF.

In DNA, the CDR3 is TGTGCCTGGAGTGTGATGGGGGGCGGCCGGGACACTGAAGCTTTCTTT. Its protein product is CAWSVMGGGRDTEAFF. The chain combines TRBV30 with TRBJ1-1; D is possibly TRBD1 (6 bases). CDR1 GTSNPN and CDR2 SVGIG come from the germline V gene (reference sequence). The V gene lost 0 bases and the J gene lost 3 bases, with 17 bases spanning the gap. This CDR3 contains 16 residues.

The sample holds one count of this clone. This chain links TRBV9 with TRBJ2-5; D call uncertain. V was shortened by 4 bases and J by 1 base, with 8 bases between the two germline ends. The germline gives CDR1 SGDLS, CDR2 YYNGEE. The CDR3 totals 13 residues. CDR3 loop: CASSPAPQETQYF. As DNA, the CDR3 is TGTGCCAGCAGCCCCGCACCCCAAGAGACCCAGTACTTC.

The rearrangement links TRBV5-1 to TRBJ1-2; 8 bases match TRBD1. The V gene end was trimmed by 6 bases and the J gene end by 4 bases; junction bases not matched to a gene: 8. Germline V lookup: CDR1 SGHRS, CDR2 YFSETQ. The CDR3 spans 14 residues. CDR3 DNA: TGCGCCAGCACGAATACAGGGGGATTCTATGGCTACACCTTC. Its translation is CASTNTGGFYGYTF.

The chain links TRBV6-1 to TRBJ1-1; possible D gene TRBD1, 5 bases. V lost 3 bases and J 1 base, leaving 6 bases between the germline ends. Germline V gene lookup returns CDR1 MNHNS and CDR2 SASEGT. This CDR3 is built from 13 residues. The CDR3 sequence: CASSDGGNTEAFF. The DNA of the CDR3 is TGTGCCAGCAGTGATGGGGGGAACACTGAAGCTTTCTTT.

The chain joins TRBV19 to TRBJ2-7; TRBD1 matches 12 bases. The CDR3 is 15 amino acids. Germline V gene lookup returns CDR1 LNHDA and CDR2 SQIVND (reference sequence). Trimming removed 3 bases from V and 4 bases from J; junction bases left unmatched: 4. CDR3 sequence: CASSMGTGGSYEQYV. The CDR3 coding sequence is TGTGCCAGTAGTATGGGGACAGGGGGCTCTTACGAGCAGTACGTC.

This clone was detected once. The J gene is TRBJ2-7, the V gene TRBV5-6; TRBD1 aligns across 8 bases. V shed 1 base and J 3 bases; nucleotides not matched to a gene: 6. The V gene's germline CDR1 is SGHDT and CDR2 YYEEEE. The CDR3 consists of 15 residues. The CDR3 bases are TGTGCCAGCAGCTTGCGGGCAGGGGGCTACTACGAGCAGTACTTC. Encoded protein: CASSLRAGGYYEQYF.

The J gene is TRBJ1-1, the V gene TRBV11-2; no clear D. Germline CDR1 and CDR2: SGHAT and FQNNGV. The germline V and J ends were trimmed by 0 bases and 0 bases, with 8 bases remaining between them. The CDR3 totals 15 residues. The CDR3 DNA sequence: TGTGCCAGCAGCTTAGATCGGCAGCTGAACACTGAAGCTTTCTTT. This gives the protein CASSLDRQLNTEAFF.

V is TRBV30 and J is TRBJ2-3, with 12 bases fitting TRBD2. The CDR3 is made up of 14 amino acids. The trim removed 2 bases at V and 5 bases at J, leaving 2 bases unmatched. The germline V gene has CDR1 GTSNPN and CDR2 SVGIG (reference sequence). The CDR3 is CAWSMTSGGDTQYF. CDR3 coding DNA: TGTGCCTGGAGTATGACTAGCGGGGGAGATACGCAGTATTTT.

This clone was observed once. V is TRBV11-2 and J is TRBJ2-5, with a possible D match to TRBD1 (5 bases). V dropped 0 bases and J dropped 0 bases, with 20 bases sitting between them. The germline V gene has CDR1 SGHAT and CDR2 FQNNGV. CDR3 length equals 19 residues. CDR3 residues: CASSLDALVLTEYQETQYF. The CDR3 DNA reads as TGTGCCAGCAGCTTAGATGCCCTGGTTTTGACAGAGTACCAAGAGACCCAGTACTTC.

CDR3 sequence reads: CASSSLAGENYEQYF. In nucleotides, the CDR3 is TGTGCCAGCAGCTCCTTAGCGGGGGAGAACTACGAGCAGTACTTC. The chain is built from TRBV7-6 and TRBJ2-7, with 9 bases matching TRBD2. V was pared by 4 bases and J by 3 bases, with 7 bases of the junction left unmatched. CDR1 and CDR2 (germline): SGHVS, FNYEAQ. This CDR3 has 15 amino acids.